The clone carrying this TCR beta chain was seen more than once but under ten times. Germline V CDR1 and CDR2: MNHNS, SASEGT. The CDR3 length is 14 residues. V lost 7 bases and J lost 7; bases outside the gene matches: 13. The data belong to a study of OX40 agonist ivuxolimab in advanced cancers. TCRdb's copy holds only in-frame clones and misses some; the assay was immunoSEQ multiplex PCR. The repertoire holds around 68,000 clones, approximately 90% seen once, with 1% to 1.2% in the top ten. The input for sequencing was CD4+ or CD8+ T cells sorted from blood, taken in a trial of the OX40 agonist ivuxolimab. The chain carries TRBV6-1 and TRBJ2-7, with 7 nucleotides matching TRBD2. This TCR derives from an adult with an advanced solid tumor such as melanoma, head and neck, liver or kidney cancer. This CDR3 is CASTQPPLAWEQYF. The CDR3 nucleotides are TGTGCCAGCACCCAACCTCCACTAGCGTGGGAGCAGTACTTC.